This TCR beta chain is from a study of T cell responses to AZD1222 COVID-19 vaccine. Germline V gives CDR1 MDHEN, CDR2 SYDVKM. V trimming: 7 bases; J trimming: 6 bases; junction bases outside the gene matches: 6. This CDR3 has 14 residues. Clones were read by immunoSEQ multiplex PCR, and TCRdb kept only the in-frame ones, dropping some. The sample consists of some 170,000 clones, 85% to 90% of them appearing once. This clonotype was obtained from an adult in good health. The sample was peripheral blood, taken on day 0 of AZD1222 vaccination. The chain is built from TRBV28 and TRBJ1-5; the match to TRBD1 covers 10 bases. CDR3 in amino acids: CASNTGTGVQPQHF. CDR3 nucleotide sequence: TGTGCCAGCAACACCGGGACAGGGGTTCAGCCCCAGCATTTT.